The 18 T cell receptor beta chains in this list originate from one sample, sequenced in a study of blood T cells in healthy people across ages. Primed by a sample-barcoded 5' primer and a J-beta primer mix, a second PCR proceeded for about 6 to 12 cycles. TCRdb re-called the 5' RACE reads through MiXCR, storing one row per CDR3 protein. The sample yields 800,000 to 950,000 distinct CDR3 sequences, roughly 43% seen once. The material sequenced was blood. These receptors originate from a man between 25 and 39 years old in good health.

Only a few counts were recorded for this clonotype. The chain has TRBV7-9 and TRBJ1-5; D is perhaps TRBD1 (5 bases). This CDR3 spans 14 amino acids. The germline V gene encodes CDR1 SEHNR and CDR2 FQNEAQ (reference sequence). Trimming took off 4 bases at V and 2 bases at J, with 9 bases between the two ends. In nucleotides, the CDR3 is TGTGCCAGCAGCTCCCGGGACGGCAATCAGCCCCAGCATTTT. This codes for CASSSRDGNQPQHF. The whole variable domain, remainder taken from reference TRBV7-9 and TRBJ1-5, is DTGVSQNPRHKITKRGQNVTFRCDPISEHNRLYWYRQTLGQGPEFLTYFQNEAQLEKSRLLSDRFSAERPKGSFSTLEIQRTEQGDSAMYLCASSSRDGNQPQHFGDGTRLSIL.

The J gene is TRBJ2-2, the V gene TRBV7-9; 13 bases line up with TRBD2. CDR1 and CDR2 (germline): SEHNR, FQNEAQ (reference sequence). The CDR3 totals 15 residues. The junction had 7 bases not matched to a gene; V was cut back by 8 bases and J by 7 bases. The CDR3 is CASGTTSGRLGELFF. Written as DNA, the CDR3 is TGTGCCAGCGGAACGACTAGCGGGAGGCTCGGGGAGCTGTTTTTT. Based on the CDR3 plus reference TRBV7-9 and TRBJ2-2, the full variable domain is DTGVSQNPRHKITKRGQNVTFRCDPISEHNRLYWYRQTLGQGPEFLTYFQNEAQLEKSRLLSDRFSAERPKGSFSTLEIQRTEQGDSAMYLCASGTTSGRLGELFFGEGSRLTVL.

The chain is built from TRBV7-8 and TRBJ1-6; D is perhaps TRBD1 (5 bases). Trimming took off 6 bases at V and 7 bases at J, with 25 bases between the two ends. Per germline, CDR1 SGHVS and CDR2 FQNEAQ. This CDR3 has 18 amino acids. The CDR3 loop is CASSPLMGFQGVNSPLHF. In DNA, the CDR3 is TGTGCCAGCAGTCCACTAATGGGTTTCCAGGGAGTAAATTCACCCCTCCACTTT.

In its sample, this clonotype was seen a few times. The chain carries TRBV5-1 and TRBJ1-1; the D gene is possibly TRBD1 (6 bases). Germline values: CDR1 SGHRS, CDR2 YFSETQ. The CDR3 is 14 amino acids. Trimming removed 2 bases at V and 1 base at J, with 9 bases between. CDR3 loop: CASSFQGQNTEAFF. In nucleotides, the CDR3 is TGCGCCAGCAGCTTTCAGGGGCAGAACACTGAAGCTTTCTTT.

This clonotype has only a few counts. This chain links TRBV28 with TRBJ2-5; D assignment may be TRBD1 or TRBD2 (5 bases each). Germline V lookup: CDR1 MDHEN, CDR2 SYDVKM. V shed 3 bases and J shed 11 bases, with 13 bases lying between them. CDR3 size: 12 residues. CDR3 sequence (DNA): TGTGCCAGCAGTTTTGCCCTGGGGGAGCAGTACTTC. This codes for CASSFALGEQYF. Based on the CDR3 plus reference TRBV28 and TRBJ2-5, the full variable domain is DVKVTQSSRYLVKRTGEKVFLECVQDMDHENMFWYRQDPGLGLRLIYFSYDVKMKEKGDIPEGYSVSREKKERFSLILESASTNQTSMYLCASSFALGEQYFGPGTRLLVL.

The table lists this clonotype with many counts. The V and J genes are TRBV6-6 and TRBJ1-2, with D perhaps TRBD1 (6 bases). This CDR3 is built from 14 residues. Trimming shortened V by 2 bases and J by 4 bases, and 11 bases separated the two germline ends. Germline V CDR1 and CDR2: MNHNY, SVGAGI (reference sequence). The CDR3 DNA follows: TGTGCCAGCAGTTACCTCGGACAGACCTATGGCTACACCTTC. Residues: CASSYLGQTYGYTF.

About this clonotype: This clone may be a read error of a much larger clone one base away. The chain recombines TRBV28 with TRBJ2-7; D may be TRBD1 (5 bases). Germline values: CDR1 MDHEN, CDR2 SYDVKM. CDR3 length: 17 amino acids. The CDR3, as DNA: TGTGCCAGCAGTATTGCTGGGGCAGCCCTACTCTCCCACGAGCAGTACTTC. Encoded protein: CASSIAGAALLSHEQYF.

The chain recombines TRBV6-5 with TRBJ2-2, with a weak D call TRBD2 (5 bases). Germline V gene sequence: CDR1 MNHEY, CDR2 SVGAGI. V was shortened by 1 base and J by 2 bases, with 11 bases between the two germline ends. This CDR3 comprises 16 residues. DNA for the CDR3: TGTGCCAGCAGTTACTTAACAACTAGTAACACCGGGGAGCTGTTTTTT. It is translated as CASSYLTTSNTGELFF.

The gene calls are TRBV27 and TRBJ2-3, with TRBD1 matching 9 bases. The CDR3 consists of 16 residues. Looked up from germline, CDR1 is MNHEY and CDR2 is SMNVEV (reference sequence). V was pared by 6 bases and J by 2 bases, with 9 bases of the junction left unmatched. CDR3 coding DNA: TGTGCCAGCAGCGCCGCGGGGACAGGGAACACAGATACGCAGTATTTT. This encodes CASSAAGTGNTDTQYF.

The V gene is TRBV7-9, the J gene TRBJ1-2; unclear D gene. Deletions cut 4 bases from V and 7 bases from J, with 7 bases between. The CDR3 length is 11 residues. Germline lookup yields CDR1 SEHNR and CDR2 FQNEAQ (reference sequence). In DNA form, the CDR3 reads TGTGCCAGCAGCTCACACCGTGGCTACACCTTC. Protein: CASSSHRGYTF.

This rearrangement joins TRBV20-1 to TRBJ1-5; D is unresolved. This CDR3 has 15 residues. Germline CDR1 is DFQATT and CDR2 is SNEGSKA (reference sequence). Between the trimmed V and J ends, which lost 0 bases and 2 bases, there was a span of 11 bases. The CDR3 region has the DNA TGCAGTGCTAGAGACGCCGGGAGGGGCAATCAGCCCCAGCATTTT. Translating it yields CSARDAGRGNQPQHF.

The rearrangement uses TRBV28 and TRBJ2-7; possible D gene TRBD2, 5 bases. Germline V gene sequence: CDR1 MDHEN, CDR2 SYDVKM. This CDR3 contains 15 residues. V lost 4 bases, J lost 3 bases, and 16 bases lay in between. The CDR3 DNA sequence: TGTGCCAGCAGTTCCAGCGGAGGACCCTTCTACGAGCAGTACTTC. Translated: CASSSSGGPFYEQYF.

CDR3: CASSTGGSAYEQYF. CDR3 nucleotide sequence: TGCGCCAGCAGCACGGGGGGTTCGGCCTACGAGCAGTACTTC. J is TRBJ2-5 and V is TRBV4-1; TRBD2 matches at 7 bases. The DNA end favors TRBJ2-7, so the J call may be wrong. The CDR3 consists of 14 residues. CDR1 is MGHRA and CDR2 is YSYEKL in the germline V gene.

This chain joins TRBV6-5 and TRBJ1-6, with D unresolved. Trimming removed 0 bases at V and 7 bases at J, with 7 bases between. CDR1 is MNHEY and CDR2 is SVGAGI in the germline V gene. The length of the CDR3 is 14 residues. In DNA, the CDR3 is TGTGCCAGCAGTTACTCAACGGGAAATTCACCCCTCCACTTT. This translates into CASSYSTGNSPLHF.

This clonotype was recorded a few times. The gene calls are TRBV2 and TRBJ2-1, with D perhaps TRBD2 (6 bases). The germline gives CDR1 SNHLY, CDR2 FYNNEI. The CDR3 sequence is 16 residues long. Trimming stripped 0 bases from V and 9 bases from J, with 18 bases between. In nucleotides, the CDR3 is TGTGCCAGCAGTGAAGCCCTCGGGGGTCCTATGCTTGAGCAGTTCTTC. Translation gives CASSEALGGPMLEQFF. Together with reference TRBV2 and TRBJ2-1, the CDR3 gives the full variable domain: EPEVTQTPSHQVTQMGQEVILRCVPISNHLYFYWYRQILGQKVEFLVSFYNNEISEKSEIFDDQFSVERPDGSNFTLKIRSTKLEDSAMYFCASSEALGGPMLEQFFGPGTRLTVL.

CDR3 coding DNA: TGCGCCAGCAGCTTAGGGGGGAGAGGCAACATTCAGTACTTC. Amino acid sequence: CASSLGGRGNIQYF. The genes are TRBV5-1 and TRBJ2-4; D is tentatively TRBD1 or TRBD2 (6 bases each). Trimming took off 2 bases at V and 7 bases at J, with 13 bases between the two ends. The CDR3 runs to 14 residues. The germline gives CDR1 SGHRS, CDR2 YFSETQ.

The V call is TRBV4-2, the J call TRBJ1-1; 9 bases line up with TRBD1. V shed 4 bases, J shed 4 bases, and the junction held 16 bases outside the gene matches. Per the germline V gene, CDR1 is LGHNA and CDR2 is YNFKEQ. CDR3 length equals 18 residues. CDR3 sequence: CASSLDRGGGYGITEAFF. The DNA for the CDR3 is TGTGCCAGCAGCCTGGACAGGGGAGGAGGGTACGGGATCACTGAAGCTTTCTTT.

This rearrangement joins TRBV6-6 to TRBJ1-6, with 9 positions matching TRBD1. The CDR3 is 15 residues long. From germline, CDR1 is MNHNY and CDR2 SVGAGI (reference sequence). Germline trimming cut 4 bases from V and 10 bases from J; bases unmatched to any gene: 8. In DNA, the CDR3 is TGTGCCAGCAGTTCAGTTGGGACAGGGTCGTCACCCCTCCACTTT. This gives the protein CASSSVGTGSSPLHF.